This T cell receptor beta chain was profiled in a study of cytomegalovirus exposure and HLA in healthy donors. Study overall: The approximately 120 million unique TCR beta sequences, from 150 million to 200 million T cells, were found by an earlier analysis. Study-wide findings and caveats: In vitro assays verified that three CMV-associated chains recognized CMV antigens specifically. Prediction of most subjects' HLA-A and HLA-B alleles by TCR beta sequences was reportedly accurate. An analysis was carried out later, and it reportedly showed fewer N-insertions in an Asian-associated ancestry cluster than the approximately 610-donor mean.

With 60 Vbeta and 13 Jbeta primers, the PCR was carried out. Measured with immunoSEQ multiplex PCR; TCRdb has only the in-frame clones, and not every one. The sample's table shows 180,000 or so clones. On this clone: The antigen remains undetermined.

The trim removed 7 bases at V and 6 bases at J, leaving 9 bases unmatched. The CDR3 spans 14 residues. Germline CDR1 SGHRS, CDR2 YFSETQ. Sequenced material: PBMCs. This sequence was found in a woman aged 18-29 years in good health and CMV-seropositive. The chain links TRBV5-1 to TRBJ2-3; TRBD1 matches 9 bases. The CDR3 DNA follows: TGCGCCAGCGCCCCGGGACAGGGTGCTGATACGCAGTATTTT. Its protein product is CASAPGQGADTQYF.